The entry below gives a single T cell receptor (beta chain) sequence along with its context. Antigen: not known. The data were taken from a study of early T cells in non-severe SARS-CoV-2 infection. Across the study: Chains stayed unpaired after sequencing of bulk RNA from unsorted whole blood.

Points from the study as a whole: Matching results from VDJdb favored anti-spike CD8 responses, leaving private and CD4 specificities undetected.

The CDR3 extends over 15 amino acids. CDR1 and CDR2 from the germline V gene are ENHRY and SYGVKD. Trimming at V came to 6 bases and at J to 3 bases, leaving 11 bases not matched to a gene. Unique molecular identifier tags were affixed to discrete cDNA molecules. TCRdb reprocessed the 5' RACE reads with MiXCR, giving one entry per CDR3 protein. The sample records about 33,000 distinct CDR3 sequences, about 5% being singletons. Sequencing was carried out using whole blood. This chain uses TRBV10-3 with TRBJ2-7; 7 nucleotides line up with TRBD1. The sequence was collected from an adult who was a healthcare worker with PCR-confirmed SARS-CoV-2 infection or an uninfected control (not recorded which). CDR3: CAISPVLGQNYEQYF. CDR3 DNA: TGTGCCATCAGCCCGGTTCTGGGACAGAACTACGAGCAGTACTTC.